This TCR beta chain was retrieved from a study of T cell changes during pregnancy in multiple sclerosis. The protocol was immunoSEQ multiplex PCR, while the TCRdb copy is restricted to in-frame clones and leaves out a portion. This sample yields approximately 70,000 clones, of which roughly nine tenths are seen a single time; over 0.7% belongs to the top ten. Trimming took 3 bases from V and 5 from J, leaving 16 bases between them. In germline, CDR1 is SGHAT, CDR2 FQDESV (reference sequence). The CDR3 runs 15 residues. The TCR originated in a female donor in good health, enrolled as a control in a pregnancy study. The V call is TRBV11-1, the J call TRBJ2-5; a possible D gene is TRBD2 (5 bases). Specimen: peripheral blood, collected in the first trimester of pregnancy. The CDR3 reads CASSLRDQVLETQYF. Here the CDR3 DNA reads TGTGCCAGCAGCTTGAGGGATCAGGTCCTGGAGACCCAGTACTTC.